This TCR beta chain was obtained from a study of T cells in Graves' hyperthyroidism and ophthalmopathy. TCR beta CDR3 regions were amplified from RNA. An initial round of RT-PCR targeting the TCR CDR3 relied on the HTBI primer set. One entry per CDR3 protein results from TCRdb running MiXCR on the multiplex PCR reads. Among about 350,000 distinct CDR3 sequences listed, approximately 17% were seen once. On the basis of clinical symptoms, serum thyroxine and TRAb, thyroid ultrasound and orbital computed tomography, diagnoses were made. 9 to 10 ml fresh peripheral blood yielded the PBMCs. Whole-study findings and limits: Ophthalmopathy was told apart from stable hyperthyroidism by a 13 V-J model.

As regards this clonotype: The antigen is undetermined.

CDR3 length: 14 residues. The V segment lost 4 bases and the J segment 5 bases; nucleotides outside the gene matches: 4. CDR1 is SNHLY, CDR2 FYNNEI, per germline. The specimen sequenced was blood. The origin of this receptor is a young woman with Graves' hyperthyroidism that later progressed to Graves' ophthalmopathy. The chain couples TRBV2 to TRBJ2-5, with 10 bases identical to TRBD1. CDR3 in DNA: TGTGCCAGCAGTGGACAGGGGGCGCAGGAGACCCAGTACTTC. This codes for CASSGQGAQETQYF.